This T cell receptor beta chain was observed in a study of cytomegalovirus exposure and HLA in healthy donors. The PCR had 60 Vbeta and 13 Jbeta primers. Clones were read by immunoSEQ multiplex PCR, and TCRdb kept only the in-frame ones, dropping some. The sample contains approximately 100,000 clones, 70% to 85% of which appear only once. Trimming stripped 3 bases from V and 5 bases from J, with 14 bases between. This CDR3 spans 15 amino acids. CDR1 SGHVS and CDR2 FNYEAQ come from the germline V gene. The clonotype comes from a woman aged 18-30 years in good health and CMV-seropositive. The V and J genes are TRBV7-6 and TRBJ2-1; tentatively, D is TRBD2 (5 bases). The sequencing input was PBMCs. The CDR3 sequence is CASSLEPGENNEQFF. For the CDR3, the DNA is TGTGCCAGCAGCTTGGAACCCGGGGAGAACAATGAGCAGTTCTTC.